Listed here are 22 T cell receptor beta chains from one sample, sequenced in a study of blood T cell repertoires in COVID-19. Produced via immunoSEQ multiplex PCR; TCRdb's table is partial and in-frame only. The repertoire holds some 99,000 clones, with 70% to 90% as singletons. Sequencing was done on a sample of peripheral blood. These receptors all come from a man between 65 and 79 years old with acute or convalescent COVID-19.

The chain joins TRBV7-9 to TRBJ2-2; 8 nucleotides align to TRBD1. The CDR3 consists of 15 residues. Per germline, CDR1 SEHNR and CDR2 FQNEAQ (reference sequence). V shed 4 bases, J shed 15 bases, and the junction held 16 bases outside the gene matches. CDR3 sequence (DNA): TGTGCCAGCAGCTCAATAGGGACAGGCCTTCCCAAGATGTTTTTT. Its translation: CASSSIGTGLPKMFF.

The chain carries TRBV6-6 and TRBJ1-5, with 7 nucleotides matching TRBD1. This CDR3 contains 15 residues. J gave up 5 bases and V 4 bases, and 8 bases lay outside the gene matches. CDR1 and CDR2 from the germline V gene are MNHNY and SVGAGI (reference sequence). CDR3 amino acids: CASSWRQGGDQPQHF. The CDR3 nucleotides read TGTGCCAGCAGTTGGAGACAGGGCGGTGATCAGCCCCAGCATTTT.

J is TRBJ1-4 and V is TRBV19; 8 bases map to TRBD1. CDR1 is LNHDA and CDR2 is SQIVND in the germline V gene (reference sequence). V shed 5 bases, J shed 7 bases, and the junction held 9 bases outside the gene matches. CDR3 length: 15 amino acids. In DNA form, the CDR3 reads TGTGCCAGTAGTCTGGGGACAGGACGAGGTGAAAAACTGTTTTTT. Amino acid sequence: CASSLGTGRGEKLFF.

The chain uses TRBV20-1 and TRBJ1-2; D not resolved. The CDR3 runs 11 residues. Germline assignment: CDR1 DFQATT and CDR2 SNEGSKA (reference sequence). Trimming removed 3 bases from V and 6 bases from J, with 8 bases in between. The CDR3 DNA sequence: TGCAGTGCTAGCCGCGGGAATGGCTACACCTTC. Encoded protein: CSASRGNGYTF.

V usage is TRBV19 and J usage is TRBJ1-2, with D perhaps TRBD1 (6 bases). Trimming removed 4 bases from V and 0 bases from J, with 12 bases in between. Germline-derived CDR1 and CDR2 are LNHDA and SQIVND (reference sequence). The CDR3 sequence is 15 residues long. The CDR3: CASSNSGTPNYGYTF. The CDR3 DNA reads as TGTGCCAGTAGTAACTCCGGGACACCTAACTATGGCTACACCTTC.

The chain joins TRBV6-5 to TRBJ2-1, with 7 bases that match TRBD2. The CDR3 extends over 15 amino acids. The J segment lost 0 bases and the V segment lost 4 bases, leaving 3 bases of the junction unmatched. CDR1 MNHEY and CDR2 SVGAGI come from the germline V gene. CDR3 region: CASSFGGTSYNEQFF. The DNA of the CDR3 is TGTGCCAGCAGTTTCGGGGGGACCTCCTACAATGAGCAGTTCTTC.

Here the CDR3 DNA reads TGTGCCAGCAGAACTCCCGGGACAGGAACCTACGAGCAGTACTTC. Translating gives CASRTPGTGTYEQYF. The chain joins TRBV6-6 to TRBJ2-7; 8 bases fit TRBD1. V shed 6 bases, J shed 2 bases, and the junction held 9 bases outside the gene matches. The CDR3 is made up of 15 amino acids. From germline, CDR1 is MNHNY and CDR2 SVGAGI (reference sequence).

This clone has a single count. This sequence joins TRBV29-1 and TRBJ2-2, with D unresolved. Germline assignment: CDR1 SQVTM and CDR2 ANQGSEA. Trimming shortened V by 3 bases and J by 1 base, and 6 bases separated the two germline ends. This CDR3 has 13 residues. CDR3: CSVDEQNTGELFF. CDR3 bases: TGCAGCGTTGATGAACAGAACACCGGGGAGCTGTTTTTT.

CDR3 coding DNA: TGCGCCAGCAGCTTCCCGAGGGCCAGACTAGCGGGGGGAGGAAGGGAGCAGTACGTC. This encodes CASSFPRARLAGGGREQYV. The chain is built from TRBV5-1 and TRBJ2-7; 13 positions match TRBD2. This CDR3 region has 19 residues. Germline CDR1 SGHRS, CDR2 YFSETQ. Trimming cost V 2 bases and J 7 bases; bases outside gene matches: 18.

The chain has TRBV18 and TRBJ2-5, with TRBD2 identical over 12 bases. This CDR3 region has 16 residues. J gave up 2 bases and V 5 bases, and 6 bases lay outside the gene matches. The V gene's germline CDR1 is KGHSH and CDR2 LQKENI. Here the CDR3 reads CASSTRTSGAQETQYF. The CDR3 DNA sequence: TGTGCCAGCTCAACCCGGACTAGCGGGGCTCAAGAGACCCAGTACTTC.

This clone was found once. The V gene is TRBV7-9, the J gene TRBJ2-5; 8 bases are a match to TRBD1. Germline CDR1 is SEHNR and CDR2 is FQNEAQ (reference sequence). Trimming took 5 bases from V and 5 from J; bases not matched to a gene: 13. This CDR3 region has 16 residues. As DNA, the CDR3 is TGTGCCAGCAGCCCTCTGACAGGGGTTAGGACGGAGACCCAGTACTTC. Translating it yields CASSPLTGVRTETQYF.

This chain links TRBV5-1 with TRBJ2-1; 7 bases map to TRBD1. Germline values: CDR1 SGHRS, CDR2 YFSETQ. J was trimmed by 0 bases and V by 5 bases; bases with no gene match: 8. The CDR3 consists of 16 residues. Here the CDR3 DNA reads TGCGCCAGCAGTTCAGGGGGACGGAGCTCCTACAATGAGCAGTTCTTC. Protein product: CASSSGGRSSYNEQFF. The entire variable domain, with the rest obtained from reference TRBV5-1 and TRBJ2-1, is as follows: KAGVTQTPRYLIKTRGQQVTLSCSPISGHRSVSWYQQTPGQGLQFLFEYFSETQRNKGNFPGRFSGRQFSNSRSEMNVSTLELGDSALYLCASSSGGRSSYNEQFFGPGTRLTVL.

The chain combines TRBV2 with TRBJ1-1; the D is unclear. The CDR3 has 15 amino acids. Germline V gene data show CDR1 as SNHLY and CDR2 as FYNNEI. V lost 2 bases to trimming and J lost 4 bases, with 14 bases between them. CDR3 sequence reads: CASSEREGSGTEAFF. In nucleotides, the CDR3 is TGTGCCAGCAGTGAACGGGAGGGATCGGGCACTGAAGCTTTCTTT.

The chain employs TRBV14 and TRBJ2-1; D is unclear. Per the germline V gene, CDR1 is SGHDN and CDR2 is FVKESK. The CDR3 length is 12 residues. Trimming stripped 2 bases from V and 10 bases from J, with 9 bases between. The CDR3, as DNA: TGTGCCAGCAGCCAACCATCTCGGGAGCAGTTCTTC. This encodes CASSQPSREQFF.

CDR3 sequence: CASSSVRQGSNEKLFF. The CDR3 DNA is TGCGCCAGCAGCTCTGTCAGACAGGGCTCTAATGAAAAACTGTTTTTT. V and J are TRBV5-1 and TRBJ1-4; 7 positions match TRBD1. The germline V gene has CDR1 SGHRS and CDR2 YFSETQ. V shed 3 bases, J shed 3 bases, and the junction held 8 bases outside the gene matches. This CDR3 spans 16 amino acids.

The chain employs TRBV5-1 and TRBJ2-5, with 9 bases that match TRBD1. This CDR3 has 16 amino acids. V gave up 0 bases and J gave up 0 bases; unmatched junction bases: 3. Germline values: CDR1 SGHRS, CDR2 YFSETQ. This CDR3 is CASSLAGTGNQETQYF. CDR3 nucleotides: TGCGCCAGCAGCTTGGCCGGGACAGGGAACCAAGAGACCCAGTACTTC.

This clone was counted between two and nine times. The chain combines TRBV2 with TRBJ2-7; 10 bases match TRBD1. Trimming took 8 bases from V and 3 from J; bases not matched to a gene: 4. This CDR3 has 13 amino acids. Looked up from germline, CDR1 is SNHLY and CDR2 is FYNNEI. The CDR3 sequence is CASLRTGGYEQYF. CDR3 bases: TGTGCCAGCCTACGGACAGGGGGCTACGAGCAGTACTTC.

This sequence joins TRBV7-6 and TRBJ2-3; 9 nucleotides line up with TRBD2. J was trimmed by 4 bases and V by 2 bases; bases with no gene match: 1. Germline V gene data show CDR1 as SGHVS and CDR2 as FNYEAQ. This CDR3 region has 14 residues. CDR3 DNA sequence: TGTGCCAGCAGCTTACTAGCGGGGCCAGATACGCAGTATTTT. The encoded protein is CASSLLAGPDTQYF.

The V gene is TRBV29-1, the J gene TRBJ2-3; 10 nucleotides line up with TRBD1. Germline V gene lookup returns CDR1 SQVTM and CDR2 ANQGSEA. With 4 bases clipped from V and 3 bases from J, the junction kept 1 base outside the gene matches. This CDR3 comprises 13 residues. The CDR3 DNA is TGCAGCGTTGGGACAGGGGGTACAGATACGCAGTATTTT. Translation: CSVGTGGTDTQYF.

This clone showed up just once. The chain is built from TRBV5-1 and TRBJ2-7; 11 nucleotides agree with TRBD2. Germline trimming cut 4 bases from V and 1 base from J; bases unmatched to any gene: 4. CDR1 is SGHRS, CDR2 YFSETQ, per germline. CDR3 length: 15 residues. CDR3 residues: CASSNLAGGSYEQYF. CDR3 sequence (DNA): TGCGCCAGCAGCAACCTAGCGGGGGGATCCTACGAGCAGTACTTC.

A few counts support this clone. The chain is built from TRBV5-6 and TRBJ1-1; D remains ambiguous. The germline V and J ends were trimmed by 0 bases and 0 bases, with 6 bases remaining between them. Germline CDR1 and CDR2: SGHDT and YYEEEE. The CDR3 length is 14 residues. The CDR3 reads CASSLGGVNTEAFF. For the CDR3, the DNA is TGTGCCAGCAGCTTGGGGGGAGTGAACACTGAAGCTTTCTTT. Combining the CDR3 with reference TRBV5-6 and TRBJ1-1 gives the whole variable domain DAGVTQSPTHLIKTRGQQVTLRCSPKSGHDTVSWYQQALGQGPQFIFQYYEEEERQRGNFPDRFSGHQFPNYSSELNVNALLLGDSALYLCASSLGGVNTEAFFGQGTRLTVV.

The genes are TRBV10-3 and TRBJ2-5; TRBD1 agrees at 10 bases. The CDR3 is made up of 13 amino acids. Germline lookup yields CDR1 ENHRY and CDR2 SYGVKD. The J segment lost 5 bases and the V segment lost 6 bases, leaving 3 bases of the junction unmatched. The CDR3 DNA follows: TGTGCCATCAGGGGACAGGGGACGGAGACCCAGTACTTC. Translation: CAIRGQGTETQYF.